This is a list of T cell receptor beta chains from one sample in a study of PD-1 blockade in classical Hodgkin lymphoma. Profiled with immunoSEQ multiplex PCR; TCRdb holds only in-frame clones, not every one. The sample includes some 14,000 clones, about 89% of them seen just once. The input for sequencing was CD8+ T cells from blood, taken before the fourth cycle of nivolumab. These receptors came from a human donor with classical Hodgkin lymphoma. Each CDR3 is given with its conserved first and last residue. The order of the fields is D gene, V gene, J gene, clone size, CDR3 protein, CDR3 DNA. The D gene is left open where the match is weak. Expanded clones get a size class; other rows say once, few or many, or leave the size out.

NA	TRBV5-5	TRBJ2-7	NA	CASSLGWQGGSYEQYF	TGTGCCAGCAGCTTGGGTTGGCAGGGGGGGTCCTACGAGCAGTACTTC
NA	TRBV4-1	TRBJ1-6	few	CASSQQTGSSYNSPLHF	TGCGCCAGCAGCCAACAGACTGGGAGCTCCTATAATTCACCCCTCCACTTT
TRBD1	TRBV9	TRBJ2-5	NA	CASSVSGTGGETQYF	TGTGCCAGCAGCGTCTCCGGGACAGGGGGTGAGACCCAGTACTTC
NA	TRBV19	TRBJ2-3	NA	CASSQGSDTQYF	TGTGCCAGTAGTCAGGGGTCAGATACGCAGTATTTT
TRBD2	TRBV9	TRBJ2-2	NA	CASSGTSGVAGELFF	TGTGCCAGCAGCGGCACTAGCGGAGTCGCCGGGGAGCTGTTTTTT
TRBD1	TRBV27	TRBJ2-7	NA	CASSPWTGFDEQYF	TGTGCCAGCAGTCCCTGGACAGGGTTTGACGAGCAGTACTTC
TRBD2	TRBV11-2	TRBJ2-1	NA	CASSSPRASGSNEQFF	TGTGCCAGCAGCTCCCCCCGGGCTAGCGGGAGCAATGAGCAGTTCTTC
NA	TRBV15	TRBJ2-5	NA	CATSRENGPQYF	TGTGCCACCAGCAGAGAAAACGGGCCACAGTACTTC
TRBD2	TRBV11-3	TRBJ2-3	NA	CASSLDRLAGAWDTQYF	TGTGCCAGCAGCTTAGACAGACTAGCGGGGGCGTGGGATACGCAGTATTTT
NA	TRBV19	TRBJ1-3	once	CASTIGKGLGNTIYF	TGTGCCAGTACCATCGGTAAGGGGCTCGGAAACACCATATATTTT
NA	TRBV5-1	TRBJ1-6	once	CASISGPALSEDSPLHF	TGCGCCAGCATCTCCGGTCCGGCGTTATCCGAGGATTCACCCCTCCACTTT
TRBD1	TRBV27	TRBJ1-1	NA	CASRDDVNRGLVGHAEAFF	TGTGCCAGCCGGGACGATGTGAACAGGGGGCTCGTAGGGCACGCTGAAGCTTTCTTT
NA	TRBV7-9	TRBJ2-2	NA	CATGANTGELFF	TGTGCCACGGGGGCCAACACCGGGGAGCTGTTTTTT
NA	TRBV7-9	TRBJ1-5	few	CASSLGGGEFGQPQHF	TGTGCCAGCAGCTTAGGCGGAGGGGAGTTCGGTCAGCCCCAGCATTTT
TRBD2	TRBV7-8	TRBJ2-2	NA	CASSLGLPGLARTGELFF	TGTGCCAGCAGCTTAGGGCTGCCGGGACTAGCGAGGACCGGGGAGCTGTTTTTT
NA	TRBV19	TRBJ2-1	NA	CASSISVAGPYNEQFF	TGTGCCAGTAGCATCTCCGTTGCGGGACCATACAATGAGCAGTTCTTC
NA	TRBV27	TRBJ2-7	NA	CASSTAPTGNEQYF	TGTGCCAGCAGTACCGCCCCCACAGGGAACGAGCAGTACTTC
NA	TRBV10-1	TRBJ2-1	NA	CASSGPEGEQFF	TGCGCCAGCAGTGGCCCGGAGGGAGAGCAGTTCTTC
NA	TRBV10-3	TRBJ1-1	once	CATGMGNTEAFF	TGTGCCACCGGGATGGGGAACACTGAAGCTTTCTTT
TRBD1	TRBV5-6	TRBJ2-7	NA	CASSWGQGAYEQYF	TGTGCCAGCAGCTGGGGACAGGGGGCATACGAGCAGTACTTC
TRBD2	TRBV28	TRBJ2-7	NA	CASSLATSGRNEQYF	TGTGCCAGCAGTTTAGCGACTAGCGGGAGGAACGAGCAGTACTTC
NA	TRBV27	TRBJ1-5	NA	CASSLTRVGNQPQHF	TGTGCCAGCAGTTTAACCAGGGTCGGCAATCAGCCCCAGCATTTT
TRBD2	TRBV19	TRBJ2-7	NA	CASKSAGGPYEQYF	TGTGCCAGTAAATCGGCGGGGGGACCCTACGAGCAGTACTTC
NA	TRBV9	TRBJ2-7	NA	CASSVAGMGYEQYF	TGTGCCAGCAGCGTAGCAGGGATGGGCTACGAGCAGTACTTC
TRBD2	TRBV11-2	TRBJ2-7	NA	CASSLPSGLAGAYEQYF	TGTGCCAGCAGCCTGCCTTCGGGACTAGCGGGGGCGTACGAGCAGTACTTC
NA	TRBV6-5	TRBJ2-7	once	CASGTREYEQYF	TGTGCCAGCGGAACCCGAGAGTACGAGCAGTACTTC
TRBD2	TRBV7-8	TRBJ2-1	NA	CASSSRLAGGNEQFF	TGTGCCAGCAGCTCCAGACTAGCGGGGGGGAATGAGCAGTTCTTC
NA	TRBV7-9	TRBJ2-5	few	CASSAALAPLLGETQYF	TGTGCCAGCAGCGCCGCCCTAGCGCCCTTGCTTGGGGAGACCCAGTACTTC
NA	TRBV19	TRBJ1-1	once	CASREKWAALNTEAFF	TGTGCCAGTAGAGAGAAGTGGGCGGCCTTGAACACTGAAGCTTTCTTT
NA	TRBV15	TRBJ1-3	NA	CATSSGIPGYTIYF	TGTGCCACCAGCAGCGGGATCCCGGGGTACACCATATATTTT
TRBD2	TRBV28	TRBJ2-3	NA	CASSPGLAGPTDTQYF	TGTGCCAGCAGTCCGGGACTAGCGGGCCCCACAGATACGCAGTATTTT
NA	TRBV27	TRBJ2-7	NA	CASSLSQGAYEQYF	TGTGCCAGCAGTTTATCCCAGGGAGCCTACGAGCAGTACTTC
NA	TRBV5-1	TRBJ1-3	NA	CASSLGRLGNTIYF	TGCGCCAGCAGCTTGGGACGGCTTGGAAACACCATATATTTT
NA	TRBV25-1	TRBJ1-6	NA	CASRPGLNNSPLHF	TGTGCCAGCAGGCCGGGACTGAATAATTCACCCCTCCACTTT
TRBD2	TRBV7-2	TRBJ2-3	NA	CASSLDRLAGAWDTQYF	TGTGCCAGCAGCTTAGACAGACTAGCGGGGGCGTGGGATACGCAGTATTTT
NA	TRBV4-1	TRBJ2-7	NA	CASSLRDGEYEQYF	TGCGCCAGCAGCCTCCGGGACGGCGAGTACGAGCAGTACTTC
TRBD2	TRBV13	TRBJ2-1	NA	CASSLGFSGGPDEQFF	TGTGCCAGCAGCTTAGGCTTTTCGGGGGGGCCAGATGAGCAGTTCTTC
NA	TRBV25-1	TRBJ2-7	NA	CASSDKSGFEQYF	TGTGCCAGCAGTGACAAGTCAGGGTTCGAGCAGTACTTC
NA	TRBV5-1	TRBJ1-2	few	CASRRAGAGGYTF	TGCGCCAGCAGGCGTGCGGGGGCGGGAGGCTACACCTTC
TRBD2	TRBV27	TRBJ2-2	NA	CASSPGLGNTGELFF	TGTGCCAGCAGTCCCGGACTAGGCAACACCGGGGAGCTGTTTTTT
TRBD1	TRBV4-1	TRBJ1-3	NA	CASSQRTGDPPGNTIYF	TGCGCCAGCAGCCAACGGACAGGGGATCCCCCTGGAAACACCATATATTTT
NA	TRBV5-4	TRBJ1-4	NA	CASSLVPEGEKLFF	TGTGCCAGCAGCTTGGTCCCGGAGGGTGAAAAACTGTTTTTT
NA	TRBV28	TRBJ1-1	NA	CASSLRGENTEAFF	TGTGCCAGCAGTTTACGAGGTGAGAACACTGAAGCTTTCTTT
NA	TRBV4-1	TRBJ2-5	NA	CASSQLGRTQYF	TGCGCCAGCAGCCAATTGGGAAGGACCCAGTACTTC
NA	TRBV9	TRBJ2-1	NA	CASSLYGISRYNEQFF	TGTGCCAGCAGCCTCTATGGCATTAGCCGCTACAATGAGCAGTTCTTC
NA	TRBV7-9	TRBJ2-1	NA	CASSLEGGQLF	TGTGCCAGCAGCTTAGAGGGAGGACAGCTCTTC
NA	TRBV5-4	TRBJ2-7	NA	CASSPDISYEQYF	TGTGCCAGCAGCCCCGACATTTCCTACGAGCAGTACTTC
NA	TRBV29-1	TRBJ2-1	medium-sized	CSQRSYNEQFF	TGCAGCCAAAGGAGCTACAATGAGCAGTTCTTC
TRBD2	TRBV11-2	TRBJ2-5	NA	CASSPTSGGPWAQYF	TGTGCCAGCAGCCCGACTAGCGGGGGACCATGGGCCCAGTACTTC
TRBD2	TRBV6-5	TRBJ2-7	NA	CASSLAGISYEQYF	TGTGCCAGCAGTCTAGCGGGAATCTCCTACGAGCAGTACTTC
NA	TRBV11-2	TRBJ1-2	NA	CASSFPENYGYTF	TGTGCCAGCAGCTTCCCAGAAAACTATGGCTACACCTTC
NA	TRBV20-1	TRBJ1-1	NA	CSARPLEAFF	TGCAGTGCTAGACCTCTGGAAGCTTTCTTT
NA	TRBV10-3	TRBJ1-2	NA	CAISESAWTNYGYTF	TGTGCCATCAGTGAGTCTGCCTGGACGAACTATGGCTACACCTTC
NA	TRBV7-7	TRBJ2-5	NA	CASSLSRGRLETQYF	TGTGCCAGCAGCTTAAGCAGGGGGAGGTTAGAGACCCAGTACTTC
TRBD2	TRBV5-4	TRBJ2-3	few	CASSLEPSGRWGDTQYF	TGTGCCAGCAGCTTGGAACCTAGCGGGAGATGGGGAGATACGCAGTATTTT
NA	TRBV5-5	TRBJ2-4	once	CASSSERQRDIQYF	TGTGCCAGCAGCTCGGAACGGCAAAGGGACATTCAGTACTTC
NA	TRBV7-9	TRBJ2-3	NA	CASSFRHSESTDTQYF	TGTGCCAGCAGCTTTCGGCACAGCGAGAGCACAGATACGCAGTATTTT
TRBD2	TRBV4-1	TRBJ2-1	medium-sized	CASSQETSGGGDEQFF	TGCGCCAGCAGCCAGGAGACTAGCGGGGGTGGGGATGAGCAGTTCTTC